This entry features one T cell receptor (beta chain) sequence. This specimen comes from a study of blood T cell repertoires in COVID-19. Assay: immunoSEQ multiplex PCR; the TCRdb copy retains only in-frame clones and omits some. Among approximately 190,000 clones, approximately 79% were seen once, and the ten largest hold approximately 15%. V was clipped by 7 bases and J by 8 bases; unmatched bases: 9. Germline V gene sequence: CDR1 MNHEY, CDR2 SVGAGI. This CDR3 is built from 14 residues. Input material: peripheral blood. The chain uses TRBV6-5 and TRBJ2-2; 8 positions match TRBD1. The origin of this receptor is a man aged 30 to 45 with active or convalescent COVID-19. The CDR3 sequence is CASIVDRGIGELFF. Written as DNA, the CDR3 is TGTGCCAGCATAGTAGACAGGGGTATAGGGGAGCTGTTTTTT.